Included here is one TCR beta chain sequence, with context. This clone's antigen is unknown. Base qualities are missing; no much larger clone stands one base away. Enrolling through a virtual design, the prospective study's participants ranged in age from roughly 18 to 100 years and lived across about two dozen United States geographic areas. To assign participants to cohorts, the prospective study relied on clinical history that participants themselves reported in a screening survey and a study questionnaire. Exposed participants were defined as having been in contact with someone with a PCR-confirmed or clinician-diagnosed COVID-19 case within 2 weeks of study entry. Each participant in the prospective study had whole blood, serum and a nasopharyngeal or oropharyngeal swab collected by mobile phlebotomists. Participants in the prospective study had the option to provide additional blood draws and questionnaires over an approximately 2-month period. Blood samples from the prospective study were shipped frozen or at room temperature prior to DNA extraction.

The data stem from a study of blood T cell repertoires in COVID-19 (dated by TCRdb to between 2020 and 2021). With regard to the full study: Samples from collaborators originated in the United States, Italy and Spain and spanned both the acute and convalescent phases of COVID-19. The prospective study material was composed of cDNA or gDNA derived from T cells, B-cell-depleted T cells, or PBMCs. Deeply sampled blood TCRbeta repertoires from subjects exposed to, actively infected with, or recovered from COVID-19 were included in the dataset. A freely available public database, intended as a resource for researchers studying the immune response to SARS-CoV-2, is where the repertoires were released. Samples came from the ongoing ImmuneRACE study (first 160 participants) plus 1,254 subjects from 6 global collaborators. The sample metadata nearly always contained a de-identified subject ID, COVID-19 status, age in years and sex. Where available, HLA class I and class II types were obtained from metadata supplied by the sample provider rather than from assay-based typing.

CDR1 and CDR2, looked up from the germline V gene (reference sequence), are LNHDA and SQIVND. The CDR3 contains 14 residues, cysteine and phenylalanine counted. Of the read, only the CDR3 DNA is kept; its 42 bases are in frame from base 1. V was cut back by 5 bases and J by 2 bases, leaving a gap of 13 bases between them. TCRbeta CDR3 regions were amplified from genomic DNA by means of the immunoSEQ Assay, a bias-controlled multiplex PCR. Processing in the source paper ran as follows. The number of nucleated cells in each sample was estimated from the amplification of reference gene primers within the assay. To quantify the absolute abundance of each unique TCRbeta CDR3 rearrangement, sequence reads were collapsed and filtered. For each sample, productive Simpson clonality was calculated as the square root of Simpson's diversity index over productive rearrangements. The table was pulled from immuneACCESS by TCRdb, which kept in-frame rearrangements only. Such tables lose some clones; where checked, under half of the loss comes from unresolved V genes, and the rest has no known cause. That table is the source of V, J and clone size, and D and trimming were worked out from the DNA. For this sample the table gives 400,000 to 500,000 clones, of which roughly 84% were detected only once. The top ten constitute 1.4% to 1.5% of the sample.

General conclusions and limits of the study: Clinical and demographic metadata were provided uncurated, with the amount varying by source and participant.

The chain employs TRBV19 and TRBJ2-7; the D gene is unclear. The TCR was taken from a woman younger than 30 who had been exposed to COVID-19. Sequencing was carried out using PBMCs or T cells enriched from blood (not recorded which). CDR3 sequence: CASSSSTIAYEQYF. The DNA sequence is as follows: TGTGCCAGTAGTTCTTCTACGATCGCCTACGAGCAGTACTTC.